This T cell receptor (beta chain) was identified in a study of T cell repertoires in cytomegalovirus infection. Study-level findings and limits: HLA-C-restricted CMV clonotypes gave the most frequent clonotype in two of eight donors.

Note on this clonotype: The antigen remains unidentified.

TCRdb redid the calling of the reads with MiXCR, one entry per CDR3 protein. This sample has about 180,000 distinct CDR3 sequences, with 13% to 15% found just once. CDR3 length equals 13 residues. V was cut by 5 bases and J by 5 bases, with 9 bases left in between. CDR1 and CDR2 from the germline V gene are SGHTA and FQGTGA. The chain recombines TRBV7-3 with TRBJ2-2, with a possible D match to TRBD1 (5 bases). This TCR was recovered from a human donor in good health (CMV status not recorded). Some clones in this sample may be carry-over from other donors' samples. The sample consisted of PBMCs. The CDR3 spells CASSARVTGELFF. CDR3 DNA: TGTGCCAGCAGCGCCAGGGTTACCGGGGAGCTGTTTTTT.